The rows below give T cell receptor beta chains drawn from one sample of a study of CD8 T cells in Susac syndrome. TCRdb reanalysed the immunoSEQ multiplex PCR reads using MiXCR and keeps one entry per CDR3 protein. The sample includes 150,000 to 180,000 distinct CDR3 sequences, around 96% seen only once; the top ten take 0.21%. The specimen was CD8+ T cells from PBMCs. All receptors come from a human donor with multiple sclerosis. Both conserved end residues are part of each CDR3. A D gene is named only where the DNA matches it firmly. A clone size is listed for some rows: how often the clone was seen (once, few, many), or a class if it is expanded.

v_call,cdr3_length,clone_size,j_call,d_call,cdr3_nt,cdr3_aa
TRBV7-9,11,-,TRBJ2-2,-,TGTGCCAGCACCAATCCCGGGGAGCTGTTTTTT,CASTNPGELFF
TRBV4-2,12,-,TRBJ2-7,-,TGTGCCAGCAGCCAAGATCCCCGGGAGCAGTACTTC,CASSQDPREQYF
TRBV5-1,17,-,TRBJ2-3,TRBD2,TGCGCCAGCAGCCCCCTAACTAGCGGGCGATACACAGATACGCAGTATTTT,CASSPLTSGRYTDTQYF
TRBV30,16,-,TRBJ2-2,TRBD1,TGTGCCTGGAGTGTACGTGGGGACAGTGCTACCGGGGAGCTGTTTTTT,CAWSVRGDSATGELFF
TRBV19,15,-,TRBJ1-1,-,TGTGCCACCATAAGCTCTTGGGGACTACACACTGAAGCTTTCTTT,CATISSWGLHTEAFF
TRBV2,11,-,TRBJ1-5,-,TGTGCCAGCAGTGACAGTCAGCCCCAGCATTTT,CASSDSQPQHF
TRBV20-1,11,-,TRBJ1-2,-,TGCAGGTTGAATGGCGACTATGGCTACACCTTC,CRLNGDYGYTF
TRBV28,15,-,TRBJ1-2,-,TGTGCCACCCTCACAACCATCGGGCCATCCTATGGCTACACCTTC,CATLTTIGPSYGYTF
TRBV13,16,-,TRBJ1-6,-,TGTGCCAGCTTGCAGGCCGGGAGCTCCTATAATTCACCCCTCCACTTT,CASLQAGSSYNSPLHF
TRBV13,15,-,TRBJ2-7,-,TGTGCCAGCAGCCTTCAGGGCCGCAGCTCCTACGAGCAGTACTTC,CASSLQGRSSYEQYF
TRBV14,16,-,TRBJ2-1,-,TGTGCCAGCAGCCCCTACACGGGGCTTTCCTACAATGAGCAGTTCTTC,CASSPYTGLSYNEQFF
TRBV27,15,-,TRBJ1-1,TRBD1,TGTGCCAGCAGTCCCCGGACAGGGTCGAACACTGAAGCTTTCTTT,CASSPRTGSNTEAFF
TRBV20-1,15,-,TRBJ2-1,-,TGCAGTGCTAGTACTGGGGATCCCTCCTACAATGAGCAGTTCTTC,CSASTGDPSYNEQFF
TRBV10-3,15,-,TRBJ2-3,TRBD2,TGTGCCATCAGTGACTCGGGGGGATTCACAGATACGCAGTATTTT,CAISDSGGFTDTQYF
TRBV5-1,17,-,TRBJ2-7,-,TGCGCCAGCAGCCTCGCTTACGATCGAGGACGCTCCTACGAGCAGTACTTC,CASSLAYDRGRSYEQYF
TRBV20-1,18,-,TRBJ2-1,TRBD2,TGCAGTGCTAGAGATGCTAGCGGGGGTGGAAGCTCCTACAATGAGCAGTTCTTC,CSARDASGGGSSYNEQFF
TRBV3-1,17,-,TRBJ2-1,TRBD2,TGTGCCAGCAGCCTAAGCTTAGCGGGGAGCGCCTACAATGAGCAGTTCTTC,CASSLSLAGSAYNEQFF
TRBV2,14,-,TRBJ2-2,TRBD1,TGTGCCAGCATGATCGGACAGGGCCTCAGGGAGCTGTTTTTT,CASMIGQGLRELFF
TRBV27,14,-,TRBJ2-1,TRBD1,TGTGCCAGCAGCCAAGGGGGCAACTACAATGAGCAGTTCTTC,CASSQGGNYNEQFF
TRBV29-1,14,-,TRBJ1-2,-,TGCAGCGCCCTCTTGGGGGACCGGAACTATGGCTACACCTTC,CSALLGDRNYGYTF
TRBV18,11,-,TRBJ1-1,-,TGTGCCAGCTCGGGGGACACTGAAGCTTTCTTT,CASSGDTEAFF
TRBV2,11,-,TRBJ2-2,-,TGTGCCAGCAGTGGCGGAGGTTCCCACCCTTTT,CASSGGGSHPF
TRBV11-2,11,once,TRBJ2-7,-,TGTGCCAGCAGCCAGCCGTGGGAGCAGTACTTC,CASSQPWEQYF
TRBV19,15,-,TRBJ2-7,TRBD1,TGTGCCAGTAGTATAGACGGGACAGGGGGCGGCGAGCAGTACTTC,CASSIDGTGGGEQYF
TRBV7-9,17,-,TRBJ2-2,TRBD2,TGTGCCAGCAGCTCGGGACTAGCGGCCTCGGGGACCGGGGAGCTGTTTTTT,CASSSGLAASGTGELFF
TRBV20-1,14,-,TRBJ2-7,-,TGCAGTGCTAGAGACCGCGACCGACCCTACGAGCAGTACTTC,CSARDRDRPYEQYF
TRBV4-3,16,-,TRBJ2-3,-,TGCGCCAGCAGCCAGGGGGGCGGCTATTCCACAGATACGCAGTATTTT,CASSQGGGYSTDTQYF
TRBV6-5,15,once,TRBJ2-7,TRBD2,TGTGCCAGCAGTACCTCCGGGACTATATCCTACGAGCAGTACTTC,CASSTSGTISYEQYF
TRBV19,13,-,TRBJ2-3,TRBD2,TGTGCCAGTAGTAGACTAGCTTCAGATACGCAGTATTTT,CASSRLASDTQYF
TRBV6-4,12,-,TRBJ2-1,-,TGTGCCAGCAGCCAGGGGGGCAATGAGCAGTTCTTC,CASSQGGNEQFF
TRBV6-2/TRBV6-3,13,-,TRBJ1-1,-,TGTGCCAGCAGTTCCCCTAGGAACACTGAAGCTTTCTTT,CASSSPRNTEAFF
TRBV15,15,-,TRBJ1-5,-,TGTGCCACCAGCAGAGATGGGGGGGCTGGTCAGCCCCAGCATTTT,CATSRDGGAGQPQHF
TRBV7-6,13,-,TRBJ2-7,-,TGTGCCAGCAGCCGCGGACAGCTTTCTGAGCAGTACTTC,CASSRGQLSEQYF
TRBV27,16,-,TRBJ1-1,TRBD1,TGTGCCAGCAGTTTCCGACCGACAGGGTTCAACACTGAAGCTTTCTTT,CASSFRPTGFNTEAFF
TRBV21-1,15,-,TRBJ1-6,-,TGTGCCAGCAGCAAAGGCACACCAAATAATTCACCCCTCCACTTT,CASSKGTPNNSPLHF
TRBV14,17,once,TRBJ2-3,-,TGTGCCAGCAGCCAAGCTGGCGCCGGACAGAAACTAAGAGGACAGTATTTT,CASSQAGAGQKLRGQYF
TRBV11-2,11,-,TRBJ1-2,-,TGTGCCAGCAGCTCTCACCCAAACTACACCTTC,CASSSHPNYTF
TRBV20-1,15,once,TRBJ2-7,TRBD2,TGCAGTGCAAGGCCGCGGGGGGACCGCTCCTACGAGCAGTACTTC,CSARPRGDRSYEQYF
TRBV7-7,15,-,TRBJ2-5,TRBD1,TGTGCCAGCAGCTTGGGGACAGGGAATCGAGAGACCCAGTACTTC,CASSLGTGNRETQYF
TRBV12-3/TRBV12-4,16,once,TRBJ2-5,-,TGTGCCAGCAGCAAACCCCGCCTTGGGTTCCAAGAGACCCAGTACTTC,CASSKPRLGFQETQYF
TRBV7-2,15,-,TRBJ2-1,-,TGTGCCAGCAGCTTAATACAATCCTCCTACAATGAGCAGTTCTTC,CASSLIQSSYNEQFF
TRBV12-3/TRBV12-4,12,-,TRBJ2-1,-,TGTGCCAGCAGTTTTCCAGGACCGGAACAGTTCTTC,CASSFPGPEQFF
TRBV15,15,-,TRBJ2-1,-,TGTGCCACCAGCAGGTATGGGCTTTCGTACAATGAGCAGTTCTTC,CATSRYGLSYNEQFF
TRBV18,16,-,TRBJ2-3,TRBD1,TGTGCCAGCTCACCACCGGCAGGACAGGGGGTGGATACGCAGTATTTT,CASSPPAGQGVDTQYF
TRBV25-1,19,once,TRBJ2-1,TRBD1,TGTGCCAGCAGTGAATTTTCCCCCGGACAGGGGAAACAAGACAATGAGCAGTTCTTC,CASSEFSPGQGKQDNEQFF
TRBV2,14,-,TRBJ2-7,-,TGTGCCAGCAGGCGGACAAAAAAATCGGGAGAGCAGTACTTC,CASRRTKKSGEQYF
TRBV4-1,15,-,TRBJ1-2,-,TGCGCCAGCAGCCAAGAGAGACAGGAGAAGTATGGCTACACCTTC,CASSQERQEKYGYTF
TRBV11-2,16,-,TRBJ2-1,TRBD2,TGTGCCAGCAGCTTAGTGGTGACTAGCAGTAGCGATGAGCAGTTCTTC,CASSLVVTSSSDEQFF
TRBV2,12,-,TRBJ2-7,TRBD1,TGTGCCAGCTTGGACAGGGTTTACGAGCAGTACTTC,CASLDRVYEQYF
TRBV2,13,-,TRBJ2-7,-,TGTGCCAGCAGTGAAGAGAGAACCTACGAGCAGTACTTC,CASSEERTYEQYF
TRBV27,15,-,TRBJ2-3,-,TGTGCCAGCGCTTTCCAGGGCTTGGGGACAGATACGCAGTATTTT,CASAFQGLGTDTQYF
TRBV23-1,12,few,TRBJ2-3,-,TGCGCCAGCAGTCCAAGGATAGATACGCAGTATTTT,CASSPRIDTQYF
TRBV28,14,-,TRBJ2-7,-,TGTGCCAGCAGTTTGACAGGGACTAGTGGCGAGCAGTACTTC,CASSLTGTSGEQYF
TRBV7-9,14,once,TRBJ1-2,TRBD1,TGTGCCAGCAGCGGGAACCGGGACAGCTATGGCTACACCTTC,CASSGNRDSYGYTF
TRBV5-6,14,-,TRBJ2-7,-,TGTGCCAGCAGCATCGGAACTACCTCCTACGAGCAGTACTTC,CASSIGTTSYEQYF
TRBV30,15,-,TRBJ1-2,-,TGTGCCTACAAGTTGTCCGCGGGACGGCAAAATGGCTACACCTTC,CAYKLSAGRQNGYTF
TRBV9,14,-,TRBJ1-1,TRBD1,TGTGCCAGCAGCGCGGACAGGGGATTATCTGAAGCTTTCTTT,CASSADRGLSEAFF
TRBV29-1,14,-,TRBJ2-3,-,TGCAGCGCTCTGGGGCGTATTGACACAGATACGCAGTATTTT,CSALGRIDTDTQYF
TRBV20-1,17,-,TRBJ1-2,-,TGCAGTGCTAGAGTGAACCAAGGTGCAAGGGGTCCCTTCGGCTACACCTTC,CSARVNQGARGPFGYTF
TRBV7-3,16,-,TRBJ2-7,-,TGTGCCAGCAGCTTAACGTCTGCGGGTAGCTCCTACGAGCAGTACTTC,CASSLTSAGSSYEQYF